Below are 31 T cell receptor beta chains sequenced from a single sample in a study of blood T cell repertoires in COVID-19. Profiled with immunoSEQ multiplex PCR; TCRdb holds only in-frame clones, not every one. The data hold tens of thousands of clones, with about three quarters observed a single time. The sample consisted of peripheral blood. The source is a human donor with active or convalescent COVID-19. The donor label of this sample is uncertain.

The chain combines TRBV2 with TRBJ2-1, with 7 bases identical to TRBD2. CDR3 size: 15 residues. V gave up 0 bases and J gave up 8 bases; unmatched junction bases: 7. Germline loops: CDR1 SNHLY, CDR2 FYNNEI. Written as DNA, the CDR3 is TGTGCCAGCAGTGAAGCGGGAGGGCCGGCCGATGAGCAGTTCTTC. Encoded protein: CASSEAGGPADEQFF.

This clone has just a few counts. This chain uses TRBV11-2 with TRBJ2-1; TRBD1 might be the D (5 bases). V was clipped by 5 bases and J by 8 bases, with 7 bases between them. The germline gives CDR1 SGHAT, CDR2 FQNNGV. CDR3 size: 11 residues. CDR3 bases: TGTGCCAGCAGCCAAGGGGATGAGCAGTTCTTC. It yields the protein CASSQGDEQFF. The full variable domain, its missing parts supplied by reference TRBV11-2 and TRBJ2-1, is EAGVAQSPRYKIIEKRQSVAFWCNPISGHATLYWYQQILGQGPKLLIQFQNNGVVDDSQLPKDRFSAERLKGVDSTLKIQPAKLEDSAVYLCASSQGDEQFFGPGTRLTVL.

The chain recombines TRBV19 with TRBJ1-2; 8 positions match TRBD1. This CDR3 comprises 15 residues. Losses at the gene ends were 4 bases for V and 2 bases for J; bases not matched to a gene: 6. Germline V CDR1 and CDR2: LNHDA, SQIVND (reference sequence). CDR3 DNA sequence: TGTGCCAGTAGTAACCTATACAGGGGGAACTATGGCTACACCTTC. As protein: CASSNLYRGNYGYTF.

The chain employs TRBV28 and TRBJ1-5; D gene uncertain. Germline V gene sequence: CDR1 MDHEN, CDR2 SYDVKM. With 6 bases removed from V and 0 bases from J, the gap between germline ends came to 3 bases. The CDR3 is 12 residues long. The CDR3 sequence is CASRSSNQPQHF. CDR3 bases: TGTGCCAGCAGGAGTAGCAATCAGCCCCAGCATTTT.

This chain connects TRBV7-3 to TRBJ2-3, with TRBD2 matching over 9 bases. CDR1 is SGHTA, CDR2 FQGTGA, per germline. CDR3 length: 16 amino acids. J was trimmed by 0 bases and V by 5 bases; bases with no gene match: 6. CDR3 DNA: TGTGCCAGCAGCCGACTCACTAGCGGGAGCACAGATACGCAGTATTTT. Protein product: CASSRLTSGSTDTQYF.

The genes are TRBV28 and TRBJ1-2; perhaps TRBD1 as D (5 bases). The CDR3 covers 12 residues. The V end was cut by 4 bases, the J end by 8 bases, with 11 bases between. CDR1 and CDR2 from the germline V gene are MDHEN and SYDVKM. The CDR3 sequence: CASSSAGIGYTF. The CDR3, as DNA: TGTGCCAGCAGTTCTGCAGGGATCGGCTACACCTTC.

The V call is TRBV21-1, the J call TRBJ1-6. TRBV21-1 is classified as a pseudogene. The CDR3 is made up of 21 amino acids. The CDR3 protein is CASTSRDRRKKATSYNSPLHF. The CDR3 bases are TGTGCCAGCACCTCCCGCGACCGGAGAAAGAAGGCTACCTCCTATAATTCACCCCTCCACTTT.

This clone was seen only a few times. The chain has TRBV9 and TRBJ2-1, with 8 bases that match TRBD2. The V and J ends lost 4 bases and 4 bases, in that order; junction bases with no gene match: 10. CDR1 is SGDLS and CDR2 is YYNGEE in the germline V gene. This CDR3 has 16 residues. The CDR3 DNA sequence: TGTGCCAGCAGCCTCCGCACGGGAGGGTATTACAATGAGCAGTTCTTC. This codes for CASSLRTGGYYNEQFF.

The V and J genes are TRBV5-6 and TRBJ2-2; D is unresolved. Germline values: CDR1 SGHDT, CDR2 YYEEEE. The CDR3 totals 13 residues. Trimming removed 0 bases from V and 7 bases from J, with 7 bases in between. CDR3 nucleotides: TGTGCCAGCAGCTTGGCAACGGGCGGGGAGCTGTTTTTT. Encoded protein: CASSLATGGELFF.

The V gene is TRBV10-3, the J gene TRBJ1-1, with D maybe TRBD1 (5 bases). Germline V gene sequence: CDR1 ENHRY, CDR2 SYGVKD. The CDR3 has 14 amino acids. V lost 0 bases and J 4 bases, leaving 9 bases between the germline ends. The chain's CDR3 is CAISESMGGTEAFF. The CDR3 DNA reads TGTGCCATCAGTGAGTCGATGGGGGGCACTGAAGCTTTCTTT.

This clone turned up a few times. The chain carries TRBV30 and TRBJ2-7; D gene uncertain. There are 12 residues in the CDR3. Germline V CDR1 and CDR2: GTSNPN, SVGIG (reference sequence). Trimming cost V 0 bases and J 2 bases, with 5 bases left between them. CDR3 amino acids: CAWSVLAYEQYF. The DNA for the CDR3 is TGTGCCTGGAGTGTCCTTGCCTACGAGCAGTACTTC.

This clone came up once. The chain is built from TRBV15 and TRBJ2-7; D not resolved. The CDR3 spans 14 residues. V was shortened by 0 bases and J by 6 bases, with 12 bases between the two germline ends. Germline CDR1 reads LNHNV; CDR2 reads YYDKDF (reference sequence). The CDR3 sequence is CATSRDRFAGEQYF. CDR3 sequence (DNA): TGTGCCACCAGCAGAGATCGGTTCGCAGGCGAGCAGTACTTC.

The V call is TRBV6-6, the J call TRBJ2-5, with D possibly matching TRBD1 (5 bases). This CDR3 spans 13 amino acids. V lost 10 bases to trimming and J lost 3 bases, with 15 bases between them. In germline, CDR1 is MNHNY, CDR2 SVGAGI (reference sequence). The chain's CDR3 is CATLRTDKETQYF. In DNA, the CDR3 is TGTGCCACCCTCAGGACGGACAAAGAGACCCAGTACTTC.

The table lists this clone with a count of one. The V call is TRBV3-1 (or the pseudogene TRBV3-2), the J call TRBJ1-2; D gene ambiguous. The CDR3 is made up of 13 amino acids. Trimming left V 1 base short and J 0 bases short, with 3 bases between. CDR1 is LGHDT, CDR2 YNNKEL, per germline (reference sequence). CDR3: CASSQAANYGYTF. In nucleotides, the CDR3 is TGTGCCAGCAGCCAAGCAGCTAACTATGGCTACACCTTC.

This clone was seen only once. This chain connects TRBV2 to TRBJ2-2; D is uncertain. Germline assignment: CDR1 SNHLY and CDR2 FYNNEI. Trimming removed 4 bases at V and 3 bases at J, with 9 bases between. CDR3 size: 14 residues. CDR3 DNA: TGTGCCAGCAGTGTGAGGATAGACACCGGGGAGCTGTTTTTT. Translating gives CASSVRIDTGELFF.

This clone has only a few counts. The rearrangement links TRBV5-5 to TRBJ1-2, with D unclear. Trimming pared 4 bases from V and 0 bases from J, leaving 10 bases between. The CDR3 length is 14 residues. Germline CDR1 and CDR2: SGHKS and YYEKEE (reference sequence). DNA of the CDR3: TGTGCCAGCAGCCTGACAACGCCTAACTATGGCTACACCTTC. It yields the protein CASSLTTPNYGYTF.

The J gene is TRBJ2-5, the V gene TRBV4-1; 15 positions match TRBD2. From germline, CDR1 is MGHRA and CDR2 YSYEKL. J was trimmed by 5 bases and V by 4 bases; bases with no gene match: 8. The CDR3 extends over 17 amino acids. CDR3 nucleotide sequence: TGCGCCAGCAGCCGTGGACTAGCGGGAGGGTTAGGGGAGACCCAGTACTTC. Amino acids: CASSRGLAGGLGETQYF.

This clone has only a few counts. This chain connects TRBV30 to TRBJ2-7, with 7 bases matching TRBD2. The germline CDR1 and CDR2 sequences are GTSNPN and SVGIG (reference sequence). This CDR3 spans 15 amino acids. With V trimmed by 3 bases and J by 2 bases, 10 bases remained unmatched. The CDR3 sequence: CAWSPGLAVPYEQYF. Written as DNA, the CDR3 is TGTGCCTGGAGCCCCGGGCTAGCGGTCCCCTACGAGCAGTACTTC.

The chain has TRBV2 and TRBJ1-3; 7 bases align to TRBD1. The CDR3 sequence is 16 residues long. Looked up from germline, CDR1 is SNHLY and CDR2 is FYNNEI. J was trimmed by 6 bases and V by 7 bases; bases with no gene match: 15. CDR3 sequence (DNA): TGTGCCAGCAAGCTAAGACAGGGATACCTGGAAAACACCATATATTTT. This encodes CASKLRQGYLENTIYF.

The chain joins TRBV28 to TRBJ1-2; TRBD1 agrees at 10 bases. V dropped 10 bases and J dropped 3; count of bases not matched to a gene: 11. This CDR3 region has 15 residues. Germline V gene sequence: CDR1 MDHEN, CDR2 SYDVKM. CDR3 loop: CATRQGAQGDYGYTF. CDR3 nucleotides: TGTGCCACCAGACAGGGGGCTCAAGGGGACTATGGCTACACCTTC.

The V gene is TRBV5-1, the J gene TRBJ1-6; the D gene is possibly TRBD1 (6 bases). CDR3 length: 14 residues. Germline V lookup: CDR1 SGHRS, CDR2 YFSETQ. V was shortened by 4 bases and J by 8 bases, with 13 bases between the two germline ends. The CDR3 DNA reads TGCGCCAGCAGCATGCAGGGGCGAGATTCACCCCTCCACTTT. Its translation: CASSMQGRDSPLHF.

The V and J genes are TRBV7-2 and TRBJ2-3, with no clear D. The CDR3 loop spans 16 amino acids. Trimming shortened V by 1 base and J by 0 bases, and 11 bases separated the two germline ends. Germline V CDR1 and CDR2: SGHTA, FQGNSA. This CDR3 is CASSLGTTTSTDTQYF. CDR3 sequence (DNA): TGTGCCAGCAGCTTAGGAACTACTACTAGCACAGATACGCAGTATTTT.

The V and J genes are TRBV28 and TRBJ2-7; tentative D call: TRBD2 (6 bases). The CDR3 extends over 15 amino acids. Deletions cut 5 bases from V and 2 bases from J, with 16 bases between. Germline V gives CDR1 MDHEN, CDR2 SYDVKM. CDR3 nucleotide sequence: TGTGCCAGCAGTCCCGGGGACTTAGGGACCTACGAGCAGTACTTC. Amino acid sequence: CASSPGDLGTYEQYF. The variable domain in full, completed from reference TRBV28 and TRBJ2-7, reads DVKVTQSSRYLVKRTGEKVFLECVQDMDHENMFWYRQDPGLGLRLIYFSYDVKMKEKGDIPEGYSVSREKKERFSLILESASTNQTSMYLCASSPGDLGTYEQYFGPGTRLTVT.

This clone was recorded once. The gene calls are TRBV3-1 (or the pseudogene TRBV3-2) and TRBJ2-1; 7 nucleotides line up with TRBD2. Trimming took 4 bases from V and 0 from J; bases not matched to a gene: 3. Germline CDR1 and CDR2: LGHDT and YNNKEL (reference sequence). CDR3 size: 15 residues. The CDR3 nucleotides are TGTGCCAGCAGCCTCGGGAGGAGCTCCTACAATGAGCAGTTCTTC. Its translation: CASSLGRSSYNEQFF.

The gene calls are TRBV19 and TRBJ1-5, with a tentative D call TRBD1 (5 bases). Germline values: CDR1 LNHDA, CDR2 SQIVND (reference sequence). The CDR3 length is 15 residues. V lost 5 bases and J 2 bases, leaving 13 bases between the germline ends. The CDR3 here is CASSPGGSGNQPQHF. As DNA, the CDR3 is TGTGCCAGTAGTCCGGGGGGATCCGGCAATCAGCCCCAGCATTTT.

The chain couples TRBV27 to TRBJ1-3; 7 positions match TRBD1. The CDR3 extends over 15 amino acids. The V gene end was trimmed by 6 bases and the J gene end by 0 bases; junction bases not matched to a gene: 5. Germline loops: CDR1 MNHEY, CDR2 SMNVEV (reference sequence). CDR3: CASRPTGASGNTIYF. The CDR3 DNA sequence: TGTGCCAGCAGGCCAACAGGGGCCTCTGGAAACACCATATATTTT.

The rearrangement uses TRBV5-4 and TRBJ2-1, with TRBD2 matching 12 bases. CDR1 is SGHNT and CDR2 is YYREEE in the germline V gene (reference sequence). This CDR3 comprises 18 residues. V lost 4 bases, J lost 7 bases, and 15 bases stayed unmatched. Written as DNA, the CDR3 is TGTGCCAGCAGCCGGGATGGGCTAGCGGGAGGGCCTAGGAATGAGCAGTTCTTC. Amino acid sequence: CASSRDGLAGGPRNEQFF.

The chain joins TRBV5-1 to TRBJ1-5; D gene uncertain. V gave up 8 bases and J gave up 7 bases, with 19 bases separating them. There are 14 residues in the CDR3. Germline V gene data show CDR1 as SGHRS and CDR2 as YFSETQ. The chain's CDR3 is CASALGEPGQPQHF. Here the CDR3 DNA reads TGCGCCAGTGCCTTGGGAGAGCCGGGGCAGCCCCAGCATTTT.

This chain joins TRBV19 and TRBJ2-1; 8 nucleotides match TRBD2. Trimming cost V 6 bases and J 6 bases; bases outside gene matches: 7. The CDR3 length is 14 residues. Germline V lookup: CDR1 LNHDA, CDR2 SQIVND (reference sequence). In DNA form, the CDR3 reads TGTGCCAGTAGAGGTCAGGGACTAGGCAATGAGCAGTTCTTC. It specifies CASRGQGLGNEQFF.

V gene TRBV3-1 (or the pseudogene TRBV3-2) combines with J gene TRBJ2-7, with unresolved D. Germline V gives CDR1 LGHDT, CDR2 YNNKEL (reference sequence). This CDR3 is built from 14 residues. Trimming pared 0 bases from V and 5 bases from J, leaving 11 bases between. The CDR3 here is CASSQEFSEDEQYF. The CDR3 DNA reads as TGTGCCAGCAGCCAAGAATTTTCTGAGGACGAGCAGTACTTC.

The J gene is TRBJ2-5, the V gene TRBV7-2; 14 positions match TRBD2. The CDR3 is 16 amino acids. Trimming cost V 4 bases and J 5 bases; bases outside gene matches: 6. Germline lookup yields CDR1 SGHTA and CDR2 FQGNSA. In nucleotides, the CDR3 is TGTGCCAGCAGCTCTCCGGGACTAGCGGGAGTGGAGACCCAGTACTTC. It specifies CASSSPGLAGVETQYF.